The clone carrying this T cell receptor beta chain has just a few counts. TCRdb re-called the 5' RACE reads through MiXCR, storing one row per CDR3 protein. The sample has 500,000 to 550,000 distinct CDR3 sequences, less than 25% seen once. Between the trimmed V and J ends, which lost 4 bases and 0 bases, there was a span of 19 bases. The germline CDR1 and CDR2 sequences are SGHAT and FQNNGV. The CDR3 runs to 18 residues. This specimen belongs to a study of T cells after yellow fever vaccination. The sequence was obtained from a man aged 18 to 29 who received the YFV17D yellow fever vaccine. V usage is TRBV11-2 and J usage is TRBJ2-4, with D tentatively TRBD1 or TRBD2 (5 bases each). This specimen consisted of PBMCs, obtained roughly 20 days after the first yellow fever vaccination. The CDR3 nucleotides are TGTGCCAGCAGCTATACAGGTCCCGGGGCGGCAGCCAAAAACATTCAGTACTTC. Translated, it gives CASSYTGPGAAAKNIQYF. Looking up the rest from reference TRBV11-2 and TRBJ2-4 gives the full variable domain: EAGVAQSPRYKIIEKRQSVAFWCNPISGHATLYWYQQILGQGPKLLIQFQNNGVVDDSQLPKDRFSAERLKGVDSTLKIQPAKLEDSAVYLCASSYTGPGAAAKNIQYFGAGTRLSVL.